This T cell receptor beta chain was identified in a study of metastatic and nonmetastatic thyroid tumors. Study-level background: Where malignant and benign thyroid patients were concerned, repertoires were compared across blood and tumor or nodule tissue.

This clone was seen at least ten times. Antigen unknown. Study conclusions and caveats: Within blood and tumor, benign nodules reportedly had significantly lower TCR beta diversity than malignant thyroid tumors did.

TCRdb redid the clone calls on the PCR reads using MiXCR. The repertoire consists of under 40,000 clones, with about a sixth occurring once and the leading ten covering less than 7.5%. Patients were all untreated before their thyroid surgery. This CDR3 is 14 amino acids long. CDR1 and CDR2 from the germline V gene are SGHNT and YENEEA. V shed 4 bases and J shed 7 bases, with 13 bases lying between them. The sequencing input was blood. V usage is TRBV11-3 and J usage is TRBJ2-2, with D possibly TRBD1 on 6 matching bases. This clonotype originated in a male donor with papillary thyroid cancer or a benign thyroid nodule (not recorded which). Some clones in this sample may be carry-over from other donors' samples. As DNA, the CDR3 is TGTGCCAGCAGCTCAGGGGTACACCACGGGGAGCTGTTTTTT. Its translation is CASSSGVHHGELFF. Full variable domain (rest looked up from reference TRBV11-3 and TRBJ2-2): EAGVVQSPRYKIIEKKQPVAFWCNPISGHNTLYWYLQNLGQGPELLIRYENEEAVDDSQLPKDRFSAERLKGVDSTLKIQPAELGDSAVYLCASSSGVHHGELFFGEGSRLTVL.